One T cell receptor (beta chain) is described in this entry. The target antigen is unknown. From the RT-PCR reads, TCRdb called clonotypes with MiXCR, one entry per CDR3 protein. The sample holds roughly 500,000 distinct CDR3 sequences, approximately 20% seen once. The data derive from a study of response to subunit inactivated influenza vaccine. Study-wide findings and caveats: Few additional T cells are recruited per seasonal influenza vaccination, authors suggested.

The sample also formed part of further work on T cells expressing NK-cell markers. That study reports: UMIs accompanied the 5'RACE template switching by which TCR beta cDNA was made. The authors derived TCR beta repertoires from sorted CD3+CD56+NKG2C+, CD3+CD56+NKG2C- and CD3+CD56-NKG2C+ T cells. Sorting in several experiments was restricted by an anti-gamma-delta TCR antibody to alpha-beta TCR T cells. The study found these clonotypes also leading the CD3+CD56-NKG2C+ fraction in a few donors.

Sequencing was performed on CD4+ T cells sorted from PBMCs, taken roughly 12 days after vaccination. This clonotype was sampled from a man aged 50 or older who received an inactivated influenza vaccine.

Written as DNA, the CDR3 is TGCAGCGTTGAGGGGGATCGGGTAGGGACGACCCAGTACTTC. Translation gives CSVEGDRVGTTQYF. The V and J genes are TRBV29-1 and TRBJ2-5; tentatively, D is TRBD1 or TRBD2 (5 bases each). This CDR3 contains 14 residues. The V and J ends lost 3 bases and 7 bases respectively, with 18 bases between them. Germline CDR1 reads SQVTM; CDR2 reads ANQGSEA.